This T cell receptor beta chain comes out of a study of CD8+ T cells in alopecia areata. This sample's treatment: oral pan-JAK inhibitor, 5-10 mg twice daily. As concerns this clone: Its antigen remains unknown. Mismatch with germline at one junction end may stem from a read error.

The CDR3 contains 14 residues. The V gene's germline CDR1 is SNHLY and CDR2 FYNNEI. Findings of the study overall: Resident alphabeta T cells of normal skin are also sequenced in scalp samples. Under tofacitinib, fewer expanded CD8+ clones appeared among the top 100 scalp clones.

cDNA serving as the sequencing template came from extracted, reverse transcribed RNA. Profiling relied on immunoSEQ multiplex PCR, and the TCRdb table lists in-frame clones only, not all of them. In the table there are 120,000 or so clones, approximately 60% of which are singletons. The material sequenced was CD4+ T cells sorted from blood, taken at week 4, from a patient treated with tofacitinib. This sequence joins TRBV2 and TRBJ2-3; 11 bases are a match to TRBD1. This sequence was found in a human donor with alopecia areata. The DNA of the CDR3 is TGTGCCAGCAGCCCGGGACAGGGGGATTTAGCGCAGTACTTT. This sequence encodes CASSPGQGDLAQYF.